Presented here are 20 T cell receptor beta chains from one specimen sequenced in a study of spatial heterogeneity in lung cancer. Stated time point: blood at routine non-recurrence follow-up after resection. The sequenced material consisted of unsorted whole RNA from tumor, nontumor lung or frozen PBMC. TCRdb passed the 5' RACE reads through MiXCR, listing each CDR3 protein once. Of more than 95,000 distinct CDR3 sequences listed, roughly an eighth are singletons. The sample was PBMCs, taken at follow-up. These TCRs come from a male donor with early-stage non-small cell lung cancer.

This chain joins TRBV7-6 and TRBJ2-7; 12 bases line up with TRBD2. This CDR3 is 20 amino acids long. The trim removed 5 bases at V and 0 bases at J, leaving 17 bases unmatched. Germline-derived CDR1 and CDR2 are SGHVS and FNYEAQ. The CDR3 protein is CASSPLGGASGGVFSYEQYF. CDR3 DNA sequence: TGTGCCAGCAGCCCCCTCGGGGGGGCTAGCGGGGGGGTTTTCTCCTACGAGCAGTACTTC. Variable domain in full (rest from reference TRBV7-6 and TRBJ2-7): GAGVSQSPRYKVTKRGQDVALRCDPISGHVSLYWYRQALGQGPEFLTYFNYEAQQDKSGLPNDRFSAERPEGSISTLTIQRTEQRDSAMYRCASSPLGGASGGVFSYEQYFGPGTRLTVT.

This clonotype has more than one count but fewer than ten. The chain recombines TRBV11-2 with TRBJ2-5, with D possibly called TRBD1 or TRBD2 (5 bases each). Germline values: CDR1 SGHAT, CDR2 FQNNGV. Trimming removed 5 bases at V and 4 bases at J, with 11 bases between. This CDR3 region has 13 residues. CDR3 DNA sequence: TGTGCCAGCAGCCCGGGGCTCAGAGAGACCCAGTACTTC. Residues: CASSPGLRETQYF.

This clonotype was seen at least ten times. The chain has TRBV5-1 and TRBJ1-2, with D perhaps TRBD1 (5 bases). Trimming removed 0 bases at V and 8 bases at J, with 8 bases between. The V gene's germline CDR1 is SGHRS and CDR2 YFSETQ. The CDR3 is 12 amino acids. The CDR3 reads CASSLVGDGYTF. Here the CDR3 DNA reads TGCGCCAGCAGCTTGGTAGGGGACGGCTACACCTTC.

CDR3 in DNA: TGTGCCATCAGATCGACAGGGGTAGACGGGGAGCTGTTTTTT. It is translated as CAIRSTGVDGELFF. The chain uses TRBV10-3 and TRBJ2-2; 8 positions match TRBD1. CDR3 length equals 14 residues. Germline CDR1 ENHRY, CDR2 SYGVKD. The V segment lost 6 bases and the J segment 7 bases; nucleotides outside the gene matches: 7.

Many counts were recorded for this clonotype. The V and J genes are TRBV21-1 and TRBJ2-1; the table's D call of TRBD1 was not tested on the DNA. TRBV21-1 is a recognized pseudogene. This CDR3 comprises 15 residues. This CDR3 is CASSNNRVLRNEQFF. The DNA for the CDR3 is TGTGCCAGCAGCAATAACAGGGTTTTAAGGAATGAGCAGTTCTTC.

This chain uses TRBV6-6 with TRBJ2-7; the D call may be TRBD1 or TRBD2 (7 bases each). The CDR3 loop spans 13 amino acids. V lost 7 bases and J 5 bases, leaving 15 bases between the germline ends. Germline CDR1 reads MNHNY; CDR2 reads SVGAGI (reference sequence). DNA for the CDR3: TGTGCCAGCACCCAGGGGGGGCCCCACGAGCAGTACTTC. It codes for CASTQGGPHEQYF.

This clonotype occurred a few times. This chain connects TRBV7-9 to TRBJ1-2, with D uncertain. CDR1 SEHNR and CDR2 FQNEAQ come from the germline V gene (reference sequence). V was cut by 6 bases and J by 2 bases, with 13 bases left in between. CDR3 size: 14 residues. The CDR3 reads CASSILPANYGYTF. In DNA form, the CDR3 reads TGTGCCAGCAGTATCTTGCCGGCGAACTATGGCTACACCTTC.

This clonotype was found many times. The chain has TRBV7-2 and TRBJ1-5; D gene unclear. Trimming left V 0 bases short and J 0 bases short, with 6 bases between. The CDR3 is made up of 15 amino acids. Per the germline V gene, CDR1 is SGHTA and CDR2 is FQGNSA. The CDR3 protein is CASSLAGHSNQPQHF. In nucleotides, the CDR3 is TGTGCCAGCAGCTTAGCGGGCCATAGCAATCAGCCCCAGCATTTT.

The CDR3 spells CSAAEAYEQYF. The CDR3 coding sequence is TGCAGCGCCGCGGAAGCCTACGAGCAGTACTTC. This chain uses TRBV29-1 with TRBJ2-7; unclear D gene. The CDR3 totals 11 residues. V lost 7 bases to trimming and J lost 2 bases, with 9 bases between them. CDR1 and CDR2 (germline): SQVTM, ANQGSEA.

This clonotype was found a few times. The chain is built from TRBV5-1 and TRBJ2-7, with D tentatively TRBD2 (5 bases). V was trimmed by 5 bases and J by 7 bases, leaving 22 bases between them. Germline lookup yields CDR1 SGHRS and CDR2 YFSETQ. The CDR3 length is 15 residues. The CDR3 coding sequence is TGCGCCAGCAGTTATACTAGTTCGACCTCTAGTGAGCAGTACTTC. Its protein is CASSYTSSTSSEQYF.

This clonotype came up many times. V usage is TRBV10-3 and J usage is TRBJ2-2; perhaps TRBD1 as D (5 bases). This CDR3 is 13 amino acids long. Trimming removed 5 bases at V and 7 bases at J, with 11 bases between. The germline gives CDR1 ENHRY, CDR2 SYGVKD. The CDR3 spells CAISPGKGGELFF. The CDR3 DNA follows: TGTGCCATCAGTCCAGGGAAGGGCGGGGAGCTGTTTTTT.

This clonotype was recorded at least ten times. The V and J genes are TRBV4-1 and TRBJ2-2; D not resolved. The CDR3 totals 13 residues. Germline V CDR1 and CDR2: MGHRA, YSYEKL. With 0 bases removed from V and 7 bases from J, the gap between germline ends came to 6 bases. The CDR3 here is CASSQEWGGELFF. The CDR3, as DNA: TGCGCCAGCAGCCAAGAGTGGGGCGGGGAGCTGTTTTTT.

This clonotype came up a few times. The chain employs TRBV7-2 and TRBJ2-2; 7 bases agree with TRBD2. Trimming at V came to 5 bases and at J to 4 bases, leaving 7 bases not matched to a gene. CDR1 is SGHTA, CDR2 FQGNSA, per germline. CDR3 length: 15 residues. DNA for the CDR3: TGTGCCAGCAGCCCAACCGGGGGGACCACCGGGGAGCTGTTTTTT. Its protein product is CASSPTGGTTGELFF.

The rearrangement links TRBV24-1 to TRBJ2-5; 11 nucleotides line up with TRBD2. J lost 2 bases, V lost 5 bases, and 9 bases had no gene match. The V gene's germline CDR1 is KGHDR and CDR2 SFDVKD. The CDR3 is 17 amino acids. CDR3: CATSAIELAGGQETQYF. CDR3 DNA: TGTGCCACCAGTGCTATCGAGTTAGCGGGGGGGCAAGAGACCCAGTACTTC.

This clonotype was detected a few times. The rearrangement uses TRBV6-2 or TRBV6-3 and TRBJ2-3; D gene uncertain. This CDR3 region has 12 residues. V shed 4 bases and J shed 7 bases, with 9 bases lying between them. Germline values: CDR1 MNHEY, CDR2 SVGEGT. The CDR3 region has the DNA TGTGCCAGCAGTTTACAGAGACATACGCAGTATTTT. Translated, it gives CASSLQRHTQYF.

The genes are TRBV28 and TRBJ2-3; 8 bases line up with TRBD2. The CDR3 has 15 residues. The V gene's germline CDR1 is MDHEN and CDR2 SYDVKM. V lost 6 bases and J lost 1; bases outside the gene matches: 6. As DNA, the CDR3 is TGTGCCAGCAGCATGCGGGGGGCCGGCACAGATACGCAGTATTTT. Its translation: CASSMRGAGTDTQYF.

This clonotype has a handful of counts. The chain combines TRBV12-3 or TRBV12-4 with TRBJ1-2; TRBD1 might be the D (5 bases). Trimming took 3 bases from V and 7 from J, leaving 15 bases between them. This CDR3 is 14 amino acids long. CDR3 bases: TGTGCCAGCAGTTTTGGTCAGGGATCTTCTGGCTACACCTTC. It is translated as CASSFGQGSSGYTF.

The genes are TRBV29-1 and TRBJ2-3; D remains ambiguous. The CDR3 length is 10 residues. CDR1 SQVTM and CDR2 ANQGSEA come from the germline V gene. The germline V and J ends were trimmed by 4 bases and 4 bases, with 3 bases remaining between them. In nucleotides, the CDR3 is TGCAGCGTTGCACCAGATACGCAGTATTTT. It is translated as CSVAPDTQYF.

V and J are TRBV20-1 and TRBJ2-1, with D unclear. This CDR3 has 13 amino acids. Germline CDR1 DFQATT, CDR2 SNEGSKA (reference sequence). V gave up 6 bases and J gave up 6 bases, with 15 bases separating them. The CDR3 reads CSAPALLANEQFF. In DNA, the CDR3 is TGCAGTGCCCCCGCCCTCCTTGCCAATGAGCAGTTCTTC.

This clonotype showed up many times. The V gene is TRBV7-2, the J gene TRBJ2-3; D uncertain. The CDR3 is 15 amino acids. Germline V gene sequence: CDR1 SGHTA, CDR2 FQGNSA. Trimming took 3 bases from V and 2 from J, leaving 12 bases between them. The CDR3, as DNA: TGTGCCAGCAGCTTTTGGTACGGTGACACAGATACGCAGTATTTT. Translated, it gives CASSFWYGDTDTQYF.